The 32 T cell receptor beta chains in this list originate from one sample, sequenced in a study of T cells in Graves' hyperthyroidism and ophthalmopathy. Amplified regions were TCR beta CDR3 sequences from RNA transcripts. The primer set for the first-round RT-PCR of the TCR CDR3 was HTBI. TCRdb fed the multiplex PCR reads into MiXCR, producing one record per CDR3 protein. The repertoire has fewer than 850,000 distinct CDR3 sequences, approximately 15% of them found once; the top ten carry 15%. Sample: blood. All receptors derive from a man aged 50-59 years with Graves' hyperthyroidism.

Ten or more counts support this clonotype. The genes are TRBV27 and TRBJ1-6; 8 bases are shared with TRBD1. The CDR3 totals 16 residues. Germline trimming cut 3 bases from V and 3 bases from J; bases unmatched to any gene: 4. CDR1 and CDR2 (germline): MNHEY, SMNVEV (reference sequence). The CDR3 protein is CASSFETGVYNSPLHF. The CDR3 region has the DNA TGTGCCAGCAGTTTTGAGACAGGGGTCTATAATTCACCCCTCCACTTT.

CDR3 coding DNA: TGTGCCACCAGTCAGGGAGGGGGCCTAACTAATGAAAAACTGTTTTTT. Translation: CATSQGGGLTNEKLFF. This chain uses TRBV24-1 with TRBJ1-4, with TRBD1 matching over 7 bases. The length of the CDR3 is 16 residues. CDR1 and CDR2 (germline): KGHDR, SFDVKD. V trimming: 6 bases; J trimming: 1 base; junction bases outside the gene matches: 7.

In this sample, this clonotype turned up many times. CDR3 in amino acids: CASSPLGGRDSGELFF. CDR3 nucleotide sequence: TGTGCCAGCAGTCCCCTAGGGGGCCGTGATTCCGGGGAGCTGTTTTTT. This chain links TRBV27 with TRBJ2-2; 7 nucleotides align to TRBD1. Trimming took 5 bases from V and 6 from J; bases not matched to a gene: 12. This CDR3 spans 16 amino acids. Germline assignment: CDR1 MNHEY and CDR2 SMNVEV (reference sequence).

This clonotype has just a few counts. The rearrangement uses TRBV15 and TRBJ2-3; D call uncertain. Per the germline V gene, CDR1 is LNHNV and CDR2 is YYDKDF (reference sequence). Trimming pared 0 bases from V and 0 bases from J, leaving 1 base between. The length of the CDR3 is 13 residues. Here the CDR3 reads CATSRDSTDTQYF. The DNA for the CDR3 is TGTGCCACCAGCAGAGATAGCACAGATACGCAGTATTTT.

This clonotype occurred many times. DNA for the CDR3: TGTGCCAGCTCCCGTGAGATCCAAGAGACCCAGTACTTC. Translating it yields CASSREIQETQYF. V usage is TRBV2 and J usage is TRBJ2-5; unclear D gene. This CDR3 is 13 amino acids long. Trimming removed 8 bases at V and 1 base at J, with 11 bases between. Looked up from germline, CDR1 is SNHLY and CDR2 is FYNNEI.

This clonotype was observed many times. The chain recombines TRBV28 with TRBJ2-7, with no clear D. This CDR3 has 11 amino acids. The germline V gene encodes CDR1 MDHEN and CDR2 SYDVKM. Trimming cost V 7 bases and J 7 bases, with 11 bases left between them. CDR3 nucleotides: TGTGCCAGCATTACCGCGCGGGAGCAGTACTTC. This sequence encodes CASITAREQYF.

This clonotype has ten or more counts. The gene calls are TRBV3-1 and TRBJ2-1, with D unresolved. CDR3 length: 13 residues. Per germline, CDR1 LGHDT and CDR2 YNNKEL (reference sequence). V was trimmed by 1 base and J by 9 bases, leaving 10 bases between them. CDR3 in amino acids: CASSQVREGEQFF. The CDR3 bases are TGTGCCAGCAGCCAAGTAAGGGAAGGTGAGCAGTTCTTC.

Ten or more counts support this clonotype. The rearrangement joins TRBV7-9 to TRBJ2-7; 8 nucleotides match TRBD2. The CDR3 extends over 14 amino acids. Unmatched junction bases numbered 1, after V lost 1 base and J lost 2 bases. Germline CDR1 and CDR2: SEHNR and FQNEAQ (reference sequence). CDR3 nucleotides: TGTGCCAGCAGCTTAGGACTAGCGCCCTACGAGCAGTACTTC. Encoded protein: CASSLGLAPYEQYF. The full variable domain, its missing parts supplied by reference TRBV7-9 and TRBJ2-7, is DTGVSQNPRHKITKRGQNVTFRCDPISEHNRLYWYRQTLGQGPEFLTYFQNEAQLEKSRLLSDRFSAERPKGSFSTLEIQRTEQGDSAMYLCASSLGLAPYEQYFGPGTRLTVT.

V gene TRBV20-1 combines with J gene TRBJ2-2; D ambiguous. V gave up 3 bases and J gave up 3 bases, with 11 bases separating them. This CDR3 is 14 amino acids long. Germline V lookup: CDR1 DFQATT, CDR2 SNEGSKA (reference sequence). CDR3 amino acids: CSASERLYTGELFF. CDR3 bases: TGCAGTGCTAGTGAACGCCTATACACCGGGGAGCTGTTTTTT.

This clonotype occurred many times. The rearrangement joins TRBV19 to TRBJ1-5, with 8 bases lining up with TRBD1. The germline V gene encodes CDR1 LNHDA and CDR2 SQIVND (reference sequence). This CDR3 is built from 18 residues. V gave up 7 bases and J gave up 2 bases; unmatched junction bases: 16. The CDR3 loop reads CASTKNQGQGVGNQPQHF. CDR3 nucleotide sequence: TGTGCCAGTACGAAAAACCAAGGACAGGGAGTTGGCAATCAGCCCCAGCATTTT. The entire variable domain, with the rest obtained from reference TRBV19 and TRBJ1-5, is as follows: DGGITQSPKYLFRKEGQNVTLSCEQNLNHDAMYWYRQDPGQGLRLIYYSQIVNDFQKGDIAEGYSVSREKKESFPLTVTSAQKNPTAFYLCASTKNQGQGVGNQPQHFGDGTRLSIL.

This clonotype was seen ten or more times. The rearrangement joins TRBV6-1 to TRBJ2-7; D unclear. The V end was cut by 10 bases, the J end by 5 bases, with 18 bases between. The CDR3 sequence is 13 residues long. Germline lookup yields CDR1 MNHNS and CDR2 SASEGT. The CDR3 reads CATSLGGSDEQYF. In DNA form, the CDR3 reads TGTGCCACCTCTTTGGGCGGATCTGACGAGCAGTACTTC.

The chain couples TRBV5-4 to TRBJ2-3, with 9 positions matching TRBD2. Trimming removed 2 bases from V and 8 bases from J; junction bases left unmatched: 6. The germline V gene encodes CDR1 SGHNT and CDR2 YYREEE (reference sequence). This CDR3 is 14 amino acids long. The CDR3, as DNA: TGTGCCAGCAGCTTAGCGGGAGGTATGGGTACGCAGTATTTT. It is translated as CASSLAGGMGTQYF.

This clonotype was observed a few times. This chain links TRBV6-2 or TRBV6-3 with TRBJ1-2; 7 nucleotides agree with TRBD1. This CDR3 is 15 amino acids long. The V and J ends lost 1 base and 0 bases, in that order; junction bases with no gene match: 2. Germline CDR1 and CDR2: MNHEY and SVGEGT. The CDR3 is CASSYYQGANYGYTF. The CDR3 DNA reads as TGTGCCAGCAGTTACTACCAGGGGGCTAACTATGGCTACACCTTC.

This sequence joins TRBV4-3 and TRBJ1-2; TRBD1 matches at 10 bases. V was clipped by 7 bases and J by 4 bases; unmatched bases: 9. The CDR3 contains 15 residues. Germline-derived CDR1 and CDR2 are LGHNA and YSLEER. The CDR3 reads CASTPGTGETYGYTF. The CDR3 nucleotides are TGCGCCAGCACTCCCGGGACAGGGGAGACCTATGGCTACACCTTC.

The chain carries TRBV5-1 and TRBJ2-3; 11 bases map to TRBD2. The CDR3 extends over 16 amino acids. Germline V gene sequence: CDR1 SGHRS, CDR2 YFSETQ. The V and J ends lost 4 bases and 0 bases, in that order; junction bases with no gene match: 4. This CDR3 reads CASSAGTSGSTDTQYF. The CDR3 region has the DNA TGCGCCAGCAGCGCAGGGACTAGCGGTAGCACAGATACGCAGTATTTT.

The V gene is TRBV28, the J gene TRBJ2-5, with 9 positions matching TRBD2. Losses at the gene ends were 7 bases for V and 7 bases for J; bases not matched to a gene: 16. CDR1 and CDR2 from the germline V gene are MDHEN and SYDVKM. The CDR3 consists of 16 residues. The CDR3 DNA follows: TGTGCCAGCAAAAACCTAGCGGGATGGTTTGGTGGGACCCAGTACTTC. It encodes CASKNLAGWFGGTQYF.

This clonotype was found many times. V usage is TRBV14 and J usage is TRBJ2-2, with unresolved D. CDR3 length equals 13 residues. The V end was cut by 4 bases, the J end by 1 base, with 4 bases between. CDR1 is SGHDN, CDR2 FVKESK, per germline. The CDR3 here is CASSRGNTGELFF. For the CDR3, the DNA is TGTGCCAGCAGCCGAGGGAACACCGGGGAGCTGTTTTTT.

This clonotype was picked up a small number of times. The V and J genes are TRBV24-1 and TRBJ1-2; D remains unclear. The V end lost 4 bases, the J end lost 2 bases, and 10 bases lay between the germline ends. Germline V CDR1 and CDR2: KGHDR, SFDVKD. The CDR3 loop spans 14 amino acids. This chain's CDR3 is CATSDLVRNYGYTF. The CDR3 nucleotides read TGTGCCACCAGTGACTTGGTACGGAACTATGGCTACACCTTC.

This clonotype occurred many times. The chain carries TRBV20-1 and TRBJ1-6; D is unclear. V lost 0 bases and J 0 bases, leaving 9 bases between the germline ends. The length of the CDR3 is 16 residues. The V gene's germline CDR1 is DFQATT and CDR2 SNEGSKA (reference sequence). This CDR3 reads CSARDRQSSYNSPLHF. Here the CDR3 DNA reads TGCAGTGCTAGAGATAGACAAAGCTCCTATAATTCACCCCTCCACTTT.

Ten or more counts support this clonotype. V is TRBV27 and J is TRBJ2-1; tentatively, D is TRBD1 (6 bases). The CDR3 is made up of 14 amino acids. Germline V gives CDR1 MNHEY, CDR2 SMNVEV (reference sequence). The V end lost 4 bases, the J end lost 4 bases, and 11 bases lay between the germline ends. CDR3 in DNA: TGTGCCAGCAGTTCTGGGGGCCCTTACAATGAGCAGTTCTTC. This encodes CASSSGGPYNEQFF.

The chain links TRBV24-1 to TRBJ2-1, with D perhaps matching TRBD2 (6 bases). The V end lost 2 bases, the J end lost 8 bases, and 9 bases lay between the germline ends. The CDR3 has 13 amino acids. Germline CDR1 KGHDR, CDR2 SFDVKD. The CDR3 loop is CATSDSGVDEQFF. CDR3 nucleotides: TGTGCCACCAGTGATTCGGGGGTTGATGAGCAGTTCTTC.

V and J are TRBV6-1 and TRBJ2-7; TRBD1 might be the D (5 bases). Trimming cost V 7 bases and J 3 bases, with 10 bases left between them. CDR3 length: 12 amino acids. Germline V CDR1 and CDR2: MNHNS, SASEGT. CDR3 in amino acids: CASKDRNYEQYF. In DNA, the CDR3 is TGTGCCAGCAAAGACAGAAACTACGAGCAGTACTTC.

The V gene is TRBV6-1, the J gene TRBJ2-7; D ambiguous. V gave up 2 bases and J gave up 2 bases, with 22 bases separating them. This CDR3 has 18 residues. CDR1 MNHNS and CDR2 SASEGT come from the germline V gene. This chain's CDR3 is CASSERSSSGSSPYEQYF. The CDR3, as DNA: TGTGCCAGCAGTGAAAGGAGTAGTAGTGGCAGTAGCCCCTACGAGCAGTACTTC.

In its sample, this clonotype was seen many times. The genes are TRBV7-3 and TRBJ2-6; D not certain. Germline-derived CDR1 and CDR2 are SGHTA and FQGTGA. This CDR3 has 16 amino acids. V gave up 2 bases and J gave up 0 bases, with 8 bases separating them. The CDR3: CASSLFGGSGANVLTF. CDR3 DNA: TGTGCCAGCAGCTTATTCGGTGGCTCTGGGGCCAACGTCCTGACTTTC.

The chain carries TRBV5-8 and TRBJ2-7; 10 bases match TRBD2. V shed 6 bases, J shed 2 bases, and the junction held 8 bases outside the gene matches. The germline gives CDR1 SGHTS, CDR2 YDEGEE. The CDR3 sequence is 15 residues long. Written as DNA, the CDR3 is TGTGCCAGCACTATAAGGACTAGCGGAACCTACGAGCAGTACTTC. Residues: CASTIRTSGTYEQYF. Together with reference TRBV5-8 and TRBJ2-7, the CDR3 gives the full variable domain: EAGVTQSPTHLIKTRGQQATLRCSPISGHTSVYWYQQALGLGLQFLLWYDEGEERNRGNFPPRFSGRQFPNYSSELNVNALELEDSALYLCASTIRTSGTYEQYFGPGTRLTVT.

In this sample, this clonotype turned up many times. The rearrangement links TRBV10-2 to TRBJ2-1; 9 bases are shared with TRBD2. From germline, CDR1 is WSHSY and CDR2 SAAADI. Trimming took 1 base from V and 9 from J; bases not matched to a gene: 10. This CDR3 is 16 amino acids long. The CDR3 sequence is CASSEWLAGNVAEQFF. In DNA, the CDR3 is TGCGCCAGCAGTGAGTGGCTAGCGGGAAACGTGGCTGAGCAGTTCTTC.

This clonotype was seen at least ten times. V usage is TRBV6-2 or TRBV6-3 and J usage is TRBJ2-4; D perhaps matches TRBD1 (6 bases). The ends were cut back, 2 bases at V and 6 bases at J, with 11 bases in the middle. The CDR3 length is 14 residues. Germline CDR1 reads MNHEY; CDR2 reads SVGEGT. Here the CDR3 DNA reads TGTGCCAGCAGTTACCCGGCAGGGGTAAACATTCAGTACTTC. This encodes CASSYPAGVNIQYF.

This clonotype was recorded at least ten times. This chain uses TRBV18 with TRBJ2-7; 8 nucleotides align to TRBD2. Trimming removed 0 bases from V and 2 bases from J; junction bases left unmatched: 3. The germline V gene has CDR1 KGHSH and CDR2 LQKENI. The CDR3 is 15 amino acids. CDR3: CASSPPSGITYEQYF. The CDR3 nucleotides read TGTGCCAGCTCACCACCTAGCGGGATCACCTACGAGCAGTACTTC.

Many counts were recorded for this clonotype. The rearrangement links TRBV7-2 to TRBJ1-4, with D perhaps TRBD1 (5 bases). The V gene's germline CDR1 is SGHTA and CDR2 FQGNSA. Trimming took off 5 bases at V and 7 bases at J, with 14 bases between the two ends. The CDR3 consists of 14 residues. CDR3 sequence reads: CASSKTGTVEKLFF. The DNA for the CDR3 is TGTGCCAGCAGCAAGACCGGGACGGTTGAAAAACTGTTTTTT.

This clonotype showed up many times. V and J are TRBV7-3 and TRBJ1-1; D gene uncertain. V lost 2 bases and J 2 bases, leaving 6 bases between the germline ends. Germline values: CDR1 SGHTA, CDR2 FQGTGA. The CDR3 is 13 residues long. CDR3 in amino acids: CASSLEANTEAFF. The CDR3 region has the DNA TGTGCCAGCAGCTTAGAAGCCAACACTGAAGCTTTCTTT.

Many counts were recorded for this clonotype. The V gene is TRBV6-1, the J gene TRBJ1-2; possible D gene TRBD1, 5 bases. This CDR3 spans 16 amino acids. The germline V and J ends were trimmed by 8 bases and 1 base, with 20 bases remaining between them. Germline V lookup: CDR1 MNHNS, CDR2 SASEGT. CDR3 sequence: CASGEPGRDFNYGYTF. In DNA, the CDR3 is TGTGCCAGCGGCGAACCGGGACGGGATTTTAACTATGGCTACACCTTC.

This clonotype has at least ten counts. The rearrangement joins TRBV27 to TRBJ2-3; D not certain. CDR1 is MNHEY and CDR2 is SMNVEV in the germline V gene (reference sequence). V was shortened by 8 bases and J by 8 bases, with 11 bases between the two germline ends. This CDR3 region has 11 residues. This CDR3 reads CASRAGVTQYF. The CDR3 bases are TGTGCCAGCCGTGCTGGGGTTACGCAGTATTTT.